The 15 T cell receptor beta chains listed next were all sequenced from one sample in a study of T cells in Graves' hyperthyroidism and ophthalmopathy. The source material, RNA transcripts, was used to amplify TCR beta CDR3 regions. The HTBI set primed first-round TCR CDR3 RT-PCR. TCRdb re-called the multiplex PCR reads with MiXCR, one entry per CDR3 protein. The sample contains about 640,000 distinct CDR3 sequences, more than 20% of which appear only once. The sequenced sample consisted of blood. The receptors originated from a man under 40 with Graves' ophthalmopathy.

The table lists this clonotype with a few counts. The chain recombines TRBV4-3 with TRBJ2-5, with 10 bases aligning to TRBD2. CDR3 length: 15 amino acids. J was trimmed by 5 bases and V by 4 bases; bases with no gene match: 7. The germline V gene has CDR1 LGHNA and CDR2 YSLEER. The CDR3 DNA sequence: TGCGCCAGCAGCCCATCTAGCGGGAGAGGCGAGACCCAGTACTTC. It translates to CASSPSSGRGETQYF.

Only a few counts were recorded for this clonotype. The V and J genes are TRBV5-4 and TRBJ2-7; 8 bases match TRBD2. This CDR3 contains 17 residues. CDR1 SGHNT and CDR2 YYREEE come from the germline V gene (reference sequence). Germline trimming cut 1 base from V and 6 bases from J; bases unmatched to any gene: 15. CDR3 loop: CASSLFSGRGVSAEQYF. CDR3 bases: TGTGCCAGCAGCTTGTTCAGCGGGAGAGGGGTATCGGCCGAGCAGTACTTC.

This clonotype appeared a few times. The chain links TRBV5-1 to TRBJ2-1; TRBD1 agrees at 7 bases. The V gene end was trimmed by 0 bases and the J gene end by 4 bases; junction bases not matched to a gene: 4. The CDR3 extends over 15 amino acids. Germline lookup yields CDR1 SGHRS and CDR2 YFSETQ. The CDR3 loop is CASSLGRDRYNEQFF. CDR3 nucleotide sequence: TGCGCCAGCAGCTTGGGCAGGGACAGATACAATGAGCAGTTCTTC.

The chain uses TRBV29-1 and TRBJ2-2; D ambiguous. The CDR3 length is 10 residues. V shed 5 bases and J shed 7 bases, with 5 bases lying between them. Germline V gene sequence: CDR1 SQVTM, CDR2 ANQGSEA. The CDR3 protein is CSVWDGELFF. The CDR3 DNA sequence: TGCAGCGTTTGGGACGGGGAGCTGTTTTTT.

This clonotype was seen at least ten times. This chain joins TRBV11-2 and TRBJ1-1; TRBD1 agrees at 7 bases. V lost 0 bases and J lost 11; bases outside the gene matches: 3. Germline CDR1 SGHAT, CDR2 FQNNGV. The CDR3 runs 12 residues. CDR3 bases: TGTGCCAGCAGCTTAGAACAGGGGAGGGCTTTCTTT. Amino acid sequence: CASSLEQGRAFF. The whole variable domain, remainder taken from reference TRBV11-2 and TRBJ1-1, is EAGVAQSPRYKIIEKRQSVAFWCNPISGHATLYWYQQILGQGPKLLIQFQNNGVVDDSQLPKDRFSAERLKGVDSTLKIQPAKLEDSAVYLCASSLEQGRAFFGQGTRLTVV.

This rearrangement joins TRBV28 to TRBJ2-7; D gene uncertain. From germline, CDR1 is MDHEN and CDR2 SYDVKM. This CDR3 has 17 residues. The germline V and J ends were trimmed by 5 bases and 3 bases, with 23 bases remaining between them. Written as DNA, the CDR3 is TGTGCCAGCAGTCCCGGGTGGCCGGCCCGCTCGAACTACGAGCAGTACTTC. It encodes CASSPGWPARSNYEQYF.

The V gene is TRBV19, the J gene TRBJ1-2; no firm D call. This CDR3 contains 12 residues. The ends were cut back, 0 bases at V and 5 bases at J, with 4 bases in the middle. Germline V gene lookup returns CDR1 LNHDA and CDR2 SQIVND (reference sequence). CDR3 sequence reads: CASSIESYGYTF. In DNA form, the CDR3 reads TGTGCCAGTAGTATAGAGTCTTATGGCTACACCTTC.

This clonotype came up a few times. V and J are TRBV7-3 and TRBJ2-1; tentative D call: TRBD2 (5 bases). V lost 2 bases and J 2 bases, leaving 13 bases between the germline ends. The CDR3 length is 16 residues. Looked up from germline, CDR1 is SGHTA and CDR2 is FQGTGA. This CDR3 reads CASSLARASTYNEQFF. The CDR3 DNA sequence: TGTGCCAGCAGCTTAGCGAGGGCCTCTACCTACAATGAGCAGTTCTTC.

This clonotype has a count of ten or more. The rearrangement joins TRBV9 to TRBJ2-7; TRBD2 aligns across 10 bases. The V segment lost 0 bases and the J segment 1 base; nucleotides outside the gene matches: 1. The CDR3 is made up of 15 amino acids. CDR1 is SGDLS, CDR2 YYNGEE, per germline. In DNA, the CDR3 is TGTGCCAGCAGCGTAGGACTAGCGGGTTCCTACGAGCAGTACTTC. Amino acids: CASSVGLAGSYEQYF.

This clonotype appeared once. The genes are TRBV4-3 and TRBJ2-2; 7 bases agree with TRBD2. Germline V gene sequence: CDR1 LGHNA, CDR2 YSLEER. The CDR3 consists of 17 residues. V dropped 0 bases and J dropped 6; count of bases not matched to a gene: 10. CDR3 sequence: CASSQEIFLAVAGELFF. In DNA form, the CDR3 reads TGCGCCAGCAGCCAAGAGATTTTCCTAGCGGTAGCCGGGGAGCTGTTTTTT.

This clonotype was seen at least ten times. The chain has TRBV28 and TRBJ2-2, with TRBD1 matching over 8 bases. Germline V gene data show CDR1 as MDHEN and CDR2 as SYDVKM. The CDR3 runs 14 residues. V dropped 6 bases and J dropped 5; count of bases not matched to a gene: 5. CDR3 loop: CASSPYRGTGELFF. The CDR3 bases are TGTGCCAGCAGCCCCTACAGGGGGACCGGGGAGCTGTTTTTT.

This clonotype was picked up many times. The J gene is TRBJ1-5, the V gene TRBV20-1; the D is unclear. Germline V CDR1 and CDR2: DFQATT, SNEGSKA (reference sequence). V was pared by 6 bases and J by 1 base, with 16 bases between. The CDR3 is 15 amino acids. This CDR3 is CSAIAGEPSNQPQHF. In DNA, the CDR3 is TGCAGTGCCATTGCTGGGGAGCCCAGCAATCAGCCCCAGCATTTT.

The V and J genes are TRBV29-1 and TRBJ2-7, with D tentatively TRBD2 (6 bases). The ends were cut back, 3 bases at V and 5 bases at J, with 14 bases in the middle. Germline assignment: CDR1 SQVTM and CDR2 ANQGSEA. The CDR3 has 13 residues. The CDR3 region has the DNA TGCAGCGTTGAGGGTACGGGACTCAACGAGCAGTACTTC. This translates into CSVEGTGLNEQYF.

The chain carries TRBV14 and TRBJ2-2, with D possibly being TRBD1 or TRBD2 (5 bases each). V was pared by 5 bases and J by 4 bases, with 14 bases between. Per germline, CDR1 SGHDN and CDR2 FVKESK. This CDR3 comprises 15 residues. The CDR3 nucleotides read TGTGCCAGCAGCGCACACGGGGCGATCACCGGGGAGCTGTTTTTT. This sequence encodes CASSAHGAITGELFF.

This clonotype was found a few times. The V and J genes are TRBV6-2 or TRBV6-3 and TRBJ2-7, with a tentative D call TRBD1 (5 bases). The CDR3 runs 12 residues. Germline V lookup: CDR1 MNHEY, CDR2 SVGEGT. V was clipped by 6 bases and J by 4 bases, with 10 bases between them. CDR3 DNA: TGTGCCAGCAGCAGGGTGCAGTACGAGCAGTACTTC. Residues: CASSRVQYEQYF.